This TCR beta chain emerged from a study of T cells after yellow fever vaccination. TCRdb reprocessed the 5' RACE reads via MiXCR and lists one record per CDR3 protein. Of about 300,000 distinct CDR3 sequences in the sample, 8.7% are singletons; the top ten hold about 3%. The germline CDR1 and CDR2 sequences are WSHSY and SAAADI. This CDR3 region has 13 residues. The ends were cut back, 6 bases at V and 6 bases at J, with 12 bases in the middle. This sequence joins TRBV10-2 and TRBJ1-5, with D uncertain. This receptor was identified in a man between 18 and 35 years old who received the YFV17D yellow fever vaccine. The specimen comprised CD4+ T cells sorted from PBMCs, sampled 5 days after the yellow fever booster vaccination. This CDR3 is CASSVDFSQPQHF. The CDR3 nucleotides are TGCGCCAGCAGCGTCGATTTCAGTCAGCCCCAGCATTTT.